This TCR beta chain was identified during a study of blood T cell repertoires in COVID-19. Before being deemed recovered, Cohort 3 donors had two negative PCRs, clearance, or symptom resolution. The CDR3 totals 15 residues. V was shortened by 4 bases and J by 8 bases, with 18 bases between the two germline ends. Looked up from germline, CDR1 is SEHNR and CDR2 is FQNEAQ (reference sequence). Produced via immunoSEQ multiplex PCR; TCRdb's table is partial and in-frame only. This sample has under 200,000 clones, with about 88% found just once. The origin of this receptor is a woman in her forties or fifties who had recovered from COVID-19. V usage is TRBV7-9 and J usage is TRBJ2-1; D perhaps matches TRBD1 (6 bases). Source material: PBMCs or T cells enriched from blood (not recorded which). CDR3 sequence: CASSSLWGLDYEQFF. The DNA for the CDR3 is TGTGCCAGCAGCTCACTTTGGGGGCTAGACTATGAGCAGTTCTTC.